This T cell receptor (beta chain) was sequenced for a study of T-cell memory formation after mild COVID-19. CDR1 is LGHDT, CDR2 YNNKEL, per germline (reference sequence). The V end was cut by 6 bases, the J end by 3 bases, with 11 bases between. The CDR3 is 13 residues long. TCRdb reprocessed the 5' RACE reads via MiXCR and lists one record per CDR3 protein. The table shows about 390,000 distinct CDR3 sequences, with 15% to 20% occurring only once. The chain links TRBV3-1 to TRBJ2-5; D not certain. The sequence was obtained from a young man who had mild COVID-19 (a few samples of this study predate the infection). Cell type and time point are not known. Sample: PBMCs or a T cell subset sorted from them (not recorded which). The DNA of the CDR3 is TGTGCCAGCAGTCAGAATTGGGAAGAGACCCAGTACTTC. It is translated as CASSQNWEETQYF.